Below are 6 T cell receptor beta chains sequenced from a single sample in a study of CD8 T cells in Susac syndrome. Random hexamers primed reverse transcription of 0.5 to 1 ug RNA. TCRdb fed the immunoSEQ multiplex PCR reads into MiXCR, producing one record per CDR3 protein. This repertoire shows 75,000 to 95,000 distinct CDR3 sequences, over 90% found once; its top ten account for approximately 0.47%. Source material: CD8+ T cells from PBMCs. These TCRs come from a human donor with Susac syndrome.

The chain employs TRBV12-3 or TRBV12-4 and TRBJ2-2; TRBD1 matches 11 bases. The CDR3 totals 15 residues. V was pared by 3 bases and J by 6 bases, with 3 bases of the junction left unmatched. DNA of the CDR3: TGTGCCAGCAGTTTCGGGACAGGGGGACCCGGGGAGCTGTTTTTT. As protein: CASSFGTGGPGELFF.

The chain recombines TRBV30 with TRBJ2-1; D is unresolved. There are 11 residues in the CDR3. V shed 4 bases and J shed 2 bases, with 3 bases lying between them. Germline lookup yields CDR1 GTSNPN and CDR2 SVGIG (reference sequence). The CDR3 nucleotides are TGTGCCTGGAAAACCTACAATGAGCAGTTCTTC. This gives the protein CAWKTYNEQFF. Full variable domain (missing parts from reference TRBV30 and TRBJ2-1): SQTIHQWPATLVQPVGSPLSLECTVEGTSNPNLYWYRQAAGRGLQLLFYSVGIGQISSEVPQNLSASRPQDRQFILSSKKLLLSDSGFYLCAWKTYNEQFFGPGTRLTVL.

V is TRBV24-1 and J is TRBJ2-5; 7 nucleotides match TRBD1. V lost 6 bases and J lost 2; bases outside the gene matches: 5. The CDR3 runs 14 residues. Germline V gene lookup returns CDR1 KGHDR and CDR2 SFDVKD. CDR3 bases: TGTGCCACCAGTCCGACAGGGTGGCAAGAGACCCAGTACTTC. Translation gives CATSPTGWQETQYF.

V usage is TRBV5-6 and J usage is TRBJ2-1; possible D gene TRBD1, 5 bases. Looked up from germline, CDR1 is SGHDT and CDR2 is YYEEEE. V was shortened by 3 bases and J by 11 bases, with 12 bases between the two germline ends. The CDR3 is 12 amino acids. CDR3 coding DNA: TGTGCCAGCAGCTCACAGGCTTCTCAGCAGTTCTTC. Its protein is CASSSQASQQFF.

This clonotype was seen a single time. This chain connects TRBV28 to TRBJ2-5; 7 bases line up with TRBD2. CDR1 MDHEN and CDR2 SYDVKM come from the germline V gene. The CDR3 is 17 amino acids. With V trimmed by 3 bases and J by 2 bases, 12 bases remained unmatched. In DNA form, the CDR3 reads TGTGCCAGCAGTTTCCCCAAACATCATAGCGGGCAAGAGACCCAGTACTTC. Residues: CASSFPKHHSGQETQYF.

This clonotype appeared once. The genes are TRBV6-5 and TRBJ1-5; no reliable D call. The CDR3 totals 14 residues. Trimming took off 2 bases at V and 0 bases at J, with 5 bases between the two ends. CDR1 and CDR2 (germline): MNHEY, SVGAGI. The DNA for the CDR3 is TGTGCCAGCAGTTACGACTCTAGCAATCAGCCCCAGCATTTT. Encoded protein: CASSYDSSNQPQHF.